Below are 13 T cell receptor beta chains sequenced from a single sample in a study of human T cells and chemical hapten exposure. TCRdb recomputed calls from the RACE reads with MiXCR, one row per CDR3 protein. The table lists more than 300,000 distinct CDR3 sequences, approximately 5% of them singletons. Sample time point: pre-sensitization, week 0. Described treatment: therapeutic diphenylcyclopropenone sensitization with weekly scalp DPC. Specimen: whole blood, collected in connection with sensitization to the hapten diphenylcyclopropenone (DPC). The receptors stem from a woman aged 50 to 65 with alopecia areata. Some clones in this sample may be carry-over from other donors' samples.

This clonotype was seen a handful of times. The gene calls are TRBV2 and TRBJ2-3; tentative D call: TRBD1 (6 bases). CDR1 is SNHLY, CDR2 FYNNEI, per germline. The length of the CDR3 is 15 residues. Trimming stripped 2 bases from V and 4 bases from J, with 13 bases between. CDR3 coding DNA: TGTGCCAGCAGTGAATACAGGGCGGTATCAGATACGCAGTATTTT. Protein: CASSEYRAVSDTQYF.

This clonotype was recorded a few times. This chain uses TRBV2 with TRBJ1-2; the D gene is possibly TRBD1 (5 bases). Deletions cut 4 bases from V and 7 bases from J, with 22 bases between. In germline, CDR1 is SNHLY, CDR2 FYNNEI. The length of the CDR3 is 16 residues. CDR3 nucleotides: TGTGCCAGCAGTGTAATCTTGCAGGGTGTTTCTTCTGGCTACACCTTC. Translated, it gives CASSVILQGVSSGYTF.

This clonotype showed up many times. V and J are TRBV5-5 and TRBJ2-5; a weak D match, TRBD1 (5 bases). This CDR3 has 13 residues. CDR1 and CDR2 (germline): SGHKS, YYEKEE (reference sequence). V was shortened by 2 bases and J by 4 bases, with 9 bases between the two germline ends. The CDR3 DNA reads TGTGCCAGCAGCTTCGGACAAGGAGAGACCCAGTACTTC. Translating gives CASSFGQGETQYF.

The chain uses TRBV5-1 and TRBJ2-5; 7 nucleotides align to TRBD1. V shed 3 bases and J 2 bases; nucleotides not matched to a gene: 4. The CDR3 totals 14 residues. In germline, CDR1 is SGHRS, CDR2 YFSETQ. Here the CDR3 DNA reads TGCGCCAGCAGCTCCACAGGGGCGCAAGAGACCCAGTACTTC. This translates into CASSSTGAQETQYF. The full variable domain, rest sourced from reference TRBV5-1 and TRBJ2-5, is KAGVTQTPRYLIKTRGQQVTLSCSPISGHRSVSWYQQTPGQGLQFLFEYFSETQRNKGNFPGRFSGRQFSNSRSEMNVSTLELGDSALYLCASSSTGAQETQYFGPGTRLLVL.

This clonotype showed up many times. The V gene is TRBV5-1, the J gene TRBJ2-7, with 7 bases aligning to TRBD1. The V segment lost 2 bases and the J segment 6 bases; nucleotides outside the gene matches: 5. CDR3 length: 13 residues. The germline CDR1 and CDR2 sequences are SGHRS and YFSETQ. DNA of the CDR3: TGCGCCAGCAGCTTCGACAGGGACGTCGAGCAGTACTTC. This codes for CASSFDRDVEQYF.

This clonotype occurred many times. A junction end diverges from the germline sequence, so it may reflect a read error. J is TRBJ1-2 and V is TRBV7-9; TRBD1 matches at 7 bases. This CDR3 is 14 amino acids long. In germline, CDR1 is SEHNR, CDR2 FQNEAQ (reference sequence). The DNA of the CDR3 is TGCGCCAGCAGCTTGGGGACAGCCAACTATGGCTACACCTTC. Its protein product is CASSLGTANYGYTF.

This clonotype was picked up many times. The chain carries TRBV6-6 and TRBJ1-1, with 8 bases aligning to TRBD1. CDR1 and CDR2 (germline): MNHNY, SVGAGI (reference sequence). The CDR3 runs 13 residues. V shed 6 bases, J shed 5 bases, and the junction held 5 bases outside the gene matches. The CDR3 DNA reads TGTGCCAGCAGCCAACAGGGGGGGACTGAAGCTTTCTTT. Residues: CASSQQGGTEAFF.

This clonotype was seen many times. The chain recombines TRBV3-1 with TRBJ1-5; a weak D match, TRBD1 (6 bases). CDR1 is LGHDT and CDR2 is YNNKEL in the germline V gene (reference sequence). The CDR3 is 16 residues long. The V gene lost 5 bases and the J gene lost 4 bases, with 18 bases spanning the gap. The CDR3 region is CASSKTGTRDNQPQHF. The CDR3 DNA reads as TGTGCCAGCAGCAAAACCGGGACAAGGGATAATCAGCCCCAGCATTTT.

Here the CDR3 reads CASSLSTSNTEAFF. The CDR3 region has the DNA TGTGCCAGCAGTTTAAGCACCTCGAACACTGAAGCTTTCTTT. The rearrangement uses TRBV12-3 or TRBV12-4 and TRBJ1-1; D gene uncertain. The V and J ends lost 2 bases and 1 base respectively, with 8 bases between them. The CDR3 is 14 residues long.

V gene TRBV7-2 combines with J gene TRBJ2-1; D is undetermined. This CDR3 has 15 residues. The V gene lost 1 base and the J gene lost 5 bases, with 12 bases spanning the gap. Germline loops: CDR1 SGHTA, CDR2 FQGNSA. CDR3: CASSLVMYSDNEQFF. CDR3 DNA: TGTGCCAGCAGCTTAGTGATGTACAGTGACAATGAGCAGTTCTTC.

This clonotype was observed at least ten times. The chain uses TRBV6-2 or TRBV6-3 and TRBJ2-7, with D perhaps being TRBD1 or TRBD2 (6 bases each). The CDR3 is 19 amino acids. Looked up from germline, CDR1 is MNHEY and CDR2 is SVGEGT. Deletions cut 2 bases from V and 0 bases from J, with 23 bases between. DNA for the CDR3: TGTGCCAGCAGTTACCCCTCTCGCCCTGGAGGGGGGAGCTCCTACGAGCAGTACTTC. This gives the protein CASSYPSRPGGGSSYEQYF.

This clonotype was detected many times. The CDR3 loop reads CASNTEASAHNEQFF. In DNA form, the CDR3 reads TGTGCCAGCAACACAGAGGCTAGCGCCCACAATGAGCAGTTCTTC. This rearrangement joins TRBV28 to TRBJ2-1; TRBD2 is a possible D gene (6 bases). Trimming removed 7 bases from V and 5 bases from J, with 18 bases in between. The CDR3 has 15 amino acids. Germline CDR1 is MDHEN and CDR2 is SYDVKM.

This clonotype has at least ten counts. The chain joins TRBV6-1 to TRBJ2-3, with 10 bases lining up with TRBD2. The J segment lost 9 bases and the V segment lost 8 bases, leaving 2 bases of the junction unmatched. This CDR3 has 11 amino acids. CDR1 and CDR2 (germline): MNHNS, SASEGT. CDR3: CASLGLATQYF. The CDR3 nucleotides read TGTGCCAGCTTGGGACTAGCGACGCAGTATTTT.